This T cell receptor beta chain was observed in a study of blood T cells in healthy people across ages. This clonotype showed up just a few times. With a J-beta primer mix and a sample-barcoded 5' primer, a second PCR ran roughly 6 to 11 cycles. MiXCR, applied by TCRdb to the 5' RACE reads, yields one record per CDR3 protein. The sample has about 630,000 distinct CDR3 sequences; 21% are singletons. This receptor was taken from a man aged 65 to 79 in good health. Sequencing used blood.

CDR3 amino acids: CASLSTGAKQFF. The CDR3 DNA is TGTGCCAGCCTGTCGACAGGGGCGAAGCAGTTCTTC. The rearrangement joins TRBV21-1 to TRBJ2-5; the table names TRBD1, a call not compared with the DNA. The end of the DNA fits TRBJ2-1 better, so the J call may be wrong. TRBV21-1 constitutes a pseudogene. The CDR3 totals 12 residues.